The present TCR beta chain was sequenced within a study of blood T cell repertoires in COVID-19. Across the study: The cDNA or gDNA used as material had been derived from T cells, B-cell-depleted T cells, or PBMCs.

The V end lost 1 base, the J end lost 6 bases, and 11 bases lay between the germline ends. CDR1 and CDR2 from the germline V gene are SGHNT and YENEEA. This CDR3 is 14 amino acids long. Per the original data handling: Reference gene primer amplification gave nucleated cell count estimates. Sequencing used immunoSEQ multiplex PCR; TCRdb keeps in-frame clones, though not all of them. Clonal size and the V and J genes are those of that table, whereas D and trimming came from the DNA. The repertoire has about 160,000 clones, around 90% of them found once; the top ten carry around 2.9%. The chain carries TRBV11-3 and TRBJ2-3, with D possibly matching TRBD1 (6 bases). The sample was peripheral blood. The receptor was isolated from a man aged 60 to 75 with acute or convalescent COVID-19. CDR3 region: CASSLGQAVDTQYF. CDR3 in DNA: TGTGCCAGCAGCTTAGGACAGGCGGTTGATACGCAGTATTTT.